This TCR beta chain was sequenced in a study of T-cell reconstitution after alpha-beta-depleted transplantation in children. The library targeted TCRbeta and was prepared with unique molecular identifiers. TCRdb itself ran the PCR reads through MiXCR, one entry per CDR3 protein. The sample yields some 250,000 distinct CDR3 sequences, around 11% seen once. Germline V gives CDR1 SEHNR, CDR2 FQNEAQ (reference sequence). The CDR3 spans 19 residues. V lost 6 bases, J lost 6 bases, and 19 bases stayed unmatched. This clonotype was recorded many times. The gene calls are TRBV7-9 and TRBJ2-6; 8 bases agree with TRBD1. Sequenced material: PBMCs from the stem cell graft donor, taken from the stem cell graft. This TCR derives from a human donor who donated a stem cell graft to a child with acute lymphoblastic leukemia. The CDR3 region is CASSIKTGDASWSANVLTF. CDR3 nucleotide sequence: TGTGCCAGCAGTATAAAGACAGGGGATGCCTCTTGGTCGGCCAACGTCCTGACTTTC.